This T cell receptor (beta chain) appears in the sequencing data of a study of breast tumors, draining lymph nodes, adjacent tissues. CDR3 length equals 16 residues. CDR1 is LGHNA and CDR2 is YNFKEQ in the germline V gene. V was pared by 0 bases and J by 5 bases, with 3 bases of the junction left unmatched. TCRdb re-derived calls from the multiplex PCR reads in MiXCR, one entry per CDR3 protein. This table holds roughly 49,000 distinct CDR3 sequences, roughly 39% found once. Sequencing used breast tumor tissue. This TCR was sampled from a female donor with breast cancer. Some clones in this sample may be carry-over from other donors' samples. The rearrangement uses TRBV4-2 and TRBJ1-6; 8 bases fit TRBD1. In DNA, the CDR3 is TGTGCCAGCAGCCAAGATATACAGGGGGATAATTCACCCCTCCACTTT. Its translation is CASSQDIQGDNSPLHF.